What follows describes a single T cell receptor (beta chain). Its antigen is not identified. The PCR contained 60 Vbeta and 13 Jbeta primers. Using immunoSEQ multiplex PCR, the repertoire was profiled, and TCRdb retains in-frame clones only, with some absent. This repertoire shows fewer than 180,000 clones, more than 75% found once; its top ten account for under 4%. This record belongs to a study of cytomegalovirus exposure and HLA in healthy donors. This CDR3 region has 15 residues. Germline CDR1 and CDR2: MNHEY and SMNVEV (reference sequence). The ends lost 6 bases at V and 8 bases at J; junction bases unmatched: 15. General observations from the study: 87-base-pair reads could not separate some V segments, including TRBV6-2 and TRBV6-3. Most observed TCR sequences were rare, whereas some public TCRs were detected in many donors. Among donors in an Asian-associated ancestry cluster, a later analysis reportedly found fewer N-insertions than the approximately 700-donor mean. Altogether, 150 to 200 TCR beta chains were recorded as cytomegalovirus-associated.

This TCR was recovered from a human donor in good health. Sequencing input: PBMCs. The J gene is TRBJ1-2, the V gene TRBV27, with 7 nucleotides matching TRBD1. The CDR3 spells CASSVRGQLAGGYTF. The CDR3 DNA reads TGTGCCAGCAGCGTACGGGGACAGTTAGCAGGGGGCTACACCTTC.